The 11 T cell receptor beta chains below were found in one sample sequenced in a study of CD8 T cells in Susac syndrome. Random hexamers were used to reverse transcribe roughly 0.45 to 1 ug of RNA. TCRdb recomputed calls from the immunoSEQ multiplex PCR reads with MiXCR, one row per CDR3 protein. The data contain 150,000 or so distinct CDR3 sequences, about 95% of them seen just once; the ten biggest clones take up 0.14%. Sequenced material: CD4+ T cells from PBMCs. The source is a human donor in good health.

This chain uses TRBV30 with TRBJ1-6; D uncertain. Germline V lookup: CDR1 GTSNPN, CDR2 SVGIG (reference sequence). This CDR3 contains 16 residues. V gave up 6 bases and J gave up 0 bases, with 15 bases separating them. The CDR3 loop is CACPTETSSYNSPLHF. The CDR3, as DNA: TGTGCCTGCCCTACAGAAACGAGCTCCTATAATTCACCCCTCCACTTT.

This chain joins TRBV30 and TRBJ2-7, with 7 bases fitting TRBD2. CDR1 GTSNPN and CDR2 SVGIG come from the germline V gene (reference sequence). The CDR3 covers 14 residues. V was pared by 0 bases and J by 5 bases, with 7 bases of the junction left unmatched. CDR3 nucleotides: TGTGCCTGGAGTGTACGAGCGGGGATGGACGAGCAGTACTTC. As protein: CAWSVRAGMDEQYF.

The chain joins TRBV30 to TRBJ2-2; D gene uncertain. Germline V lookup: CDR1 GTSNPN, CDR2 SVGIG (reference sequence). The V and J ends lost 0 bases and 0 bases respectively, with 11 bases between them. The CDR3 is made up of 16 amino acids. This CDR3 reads CAWSVLQTPNTGELFF. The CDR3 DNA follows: TGTGCCTGGAGTGTATTACAGACACCGAACACCGGGGAGCTGTTTTTT. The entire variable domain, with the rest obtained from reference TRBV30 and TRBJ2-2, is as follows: SQTIHQWPATLVQPVGSPLSLECTVEGTSNPNLYWYRQAAGRGLQLLFYSVGIGQISSEVPQNLSASRPQDRQFILSSKKLLLSDSGFYLCAWSVLQTPNTGELFFGEGSRLTVL.

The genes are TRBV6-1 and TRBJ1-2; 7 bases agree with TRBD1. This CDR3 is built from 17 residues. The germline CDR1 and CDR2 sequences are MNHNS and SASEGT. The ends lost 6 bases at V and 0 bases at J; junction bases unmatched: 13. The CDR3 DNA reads TGTGCCAGCAGCCGAGATCAGGACAGGCCCTCTAACTATGGCTACACCTTC. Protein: CASSRDQDRPSNYGYTF.

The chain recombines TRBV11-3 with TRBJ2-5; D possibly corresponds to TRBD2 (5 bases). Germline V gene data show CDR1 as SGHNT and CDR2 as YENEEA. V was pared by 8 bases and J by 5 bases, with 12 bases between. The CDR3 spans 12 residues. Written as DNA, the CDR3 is TGTGCCAGCTCGGAGGATCGGGAGACCCAGTACTTC. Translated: CASSEDRETQYF.

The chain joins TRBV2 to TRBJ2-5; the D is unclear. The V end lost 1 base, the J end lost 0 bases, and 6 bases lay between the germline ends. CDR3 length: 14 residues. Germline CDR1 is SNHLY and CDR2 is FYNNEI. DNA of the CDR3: TGTGCCAGCAGTGAAGACGCGTACCAAGAGACCCAGTACTTC. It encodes CASSEDAYQETQYF.

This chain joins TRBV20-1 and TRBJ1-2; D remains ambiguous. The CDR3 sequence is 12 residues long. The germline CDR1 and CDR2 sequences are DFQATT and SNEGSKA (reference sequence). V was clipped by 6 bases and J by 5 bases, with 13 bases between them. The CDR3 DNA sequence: TGCAGTGCGGAAGAGTTGGGGTATGGCTACACCTTC. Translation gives CSAEELGYGYTF.

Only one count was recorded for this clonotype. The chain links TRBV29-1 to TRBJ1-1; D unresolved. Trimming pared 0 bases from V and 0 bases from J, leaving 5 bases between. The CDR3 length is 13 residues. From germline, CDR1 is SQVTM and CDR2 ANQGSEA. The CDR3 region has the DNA TGCAGCGTTGAAGACAGCATGAACACTGAAGCTTTCTTT. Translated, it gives CSVEDSMNTEAFF. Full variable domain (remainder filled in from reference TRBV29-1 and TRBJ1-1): SAVISQKPSRDICQRGTSLTIQCQVDSQVTMMFWYRQQPGQSLTLIATANQGSEATYESGFVIDKFPISRPNLTFSTLTVSNMSPEDSSIYLCSVEDSMNTEAFFGQGTRLTVV.

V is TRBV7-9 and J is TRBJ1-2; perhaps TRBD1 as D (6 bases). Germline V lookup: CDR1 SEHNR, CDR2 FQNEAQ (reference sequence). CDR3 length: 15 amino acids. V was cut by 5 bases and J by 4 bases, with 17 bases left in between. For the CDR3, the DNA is TGTGCCAGCAGCGGTCCAGGGGCCCTTACCTATGGCTACACCTTC. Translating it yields CASSGPGALTYGYTF.

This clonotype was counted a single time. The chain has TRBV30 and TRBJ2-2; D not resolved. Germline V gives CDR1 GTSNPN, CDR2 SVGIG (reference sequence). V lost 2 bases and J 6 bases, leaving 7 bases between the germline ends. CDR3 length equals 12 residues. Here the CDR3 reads CAWSRVPGELFF. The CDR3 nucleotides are TGTGCCTGGAGTAGAGTGCCCGGGGAGCTGTTTTTT.

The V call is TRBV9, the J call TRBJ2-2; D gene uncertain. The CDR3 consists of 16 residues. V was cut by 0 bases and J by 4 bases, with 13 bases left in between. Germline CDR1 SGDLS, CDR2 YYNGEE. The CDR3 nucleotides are TGTGCCAGCAGCGTAGTGGCTAGACCTGGCACCGGGGAGCTGTTTTTT. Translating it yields CASSVVARPGTGELFF.